A single sample is the source of the 28 T cell receptor beta chains below, sequenced in a study of cytomegalovirus exposure and HLA in healthy donors. Primers: 60 Vbeta forward and 13 Jbeta reverse. The repertoire was sequenced with immunoSEQ multiplex PCR; TCRdb's copy has only in-frame clones and lacks some. In the table there are about 100,000 clones, 76% of which are singletons. Specimen: PBMCs. The source is a man aged 40-49 years in good health and CMV-seronegative.

Of note for this clone: Distinct nucleotide sequences in the sample also encode this CDR3. The V gene is TRBV5-1, the J gene TRBJ1-1, with 11 nucleotides matching TRBD1. This CDR3 contains 14 residues. The germline gives CDR1 SGHRS, CDR2 YFSETQ. With V trimmed by 4 bases and J by 4 bases, 3 bases remained unmatched. The CDR3 is CASSPGTGGTEAFF. CDR3 bases: TGCGCCAGCAGCCCCGGGACAGGGGGCACTGAAGCTTTCTTT.

The chain has TRBV7-2 and TRBJ1-2, with D possibly TRBD1 on 5 matching bases. Germline assignment: CDR1 SGHTA and CDR2 FQGNSA. The CDR3 length is 18 residues. V was pared by 1 base and J by 1 base, with 19 bases between. CDR3 protein: CASSLVWGQAGVNYGYTF. In DNA form, the CDR3 reads TGTGCCAGCAGCTTAGTGTGGGGCCAGGCCGGCGTTAACTATGGCTACACCTTC.

The count of this clone is one. V is TRBV5-1 and J is TRBJ1-6; 7 bases agree with TRBD1. The CDR3 is 14 residues long. Losses at the gene ends were 2 bases for V and 5 bases for J; bases not matched to a gene: 1. Germline V gives CDR1 SGHRS, CDR2 YFSETQ. The CDR3 spells CASSFQGDNSPLHF. In nucleotides, the CDR3 is TGCGCCAGCAGCTTTCAGGGGGATAATTCACCCCTCCACTTT.

The chain uses TRBV7-2 and TRBJ2-3, with 7 bases matching TRBD1. Trimming at V came to 4 bases and at J to 2 bases, leaving 6 bases not matched to a gene. Germline CDR1 reads SGHTA; CDR2 reads FQGNSA. The CDR3 has 15 residues. The chain's CDR3 is CASSSTGVPTDTQYF. The DNA for the CDR3 is TGTGCCAGCAGCTCTACAGGGGTCCCCACAGATACGCAGTATTTT.

Here the CDR3 DNA reads TGTGCCAGCAGCGTATCCGGGACTAGCGGTACGTGGGAGCAGTTCTTC. This encodes CASSVSGTSGTWEQFF. The rearrangement links TRBV7-3 to TRBJ2-1; TRBD2 matches at 11 bases. This CDR3 has 16 amino acids. Looked up from germline, CDR1 is SGHTA and CDR2 is FQGTGA. The V gene end was trimmed by 5 bases and the J gene end by 10 bases; junction bases not matched to a gene: 13. Supplemented by reference TRBV7-3 and TRBJ2-1, the full variable domain reads GAGVSQTPSNKVTEKGKYVELRCDPISGHTALYWYRQSLGQGPEFLIYFQGTGAADDSGLPNDRFFAVRPEGSVSTLKIQRTERGDSAVYLCASSVSGTSGTWEQFFGPGTRLTVL.

The V gene is TRBV19, the J gene TRBJ1-2; D is undetermined. The CDR3 covers 16 residues. Trimming removed 7 bases at V and 3 bases at J, with 21 bases between. Germline CDR1 reads LNHDA; CDR2 reads SQIVND (reference sequence). Here the CDR3 DNA reads TGTGCCAGTATCCCCATTGGGGAGGGCGCGGACTATGGCTACACCTTC. It codes for CASIPIGEGADYGYTF.

J is TRBJ2-1 and V is TRBV28; possible D gene TRBD2, 6 bases. This CDR3 contains 15 residues. V lost 3 bases and J lost 1, with 10 bases in between. Germline V gene sequence: CDR1 MDHEN, CDR2 SYDVKM. Written as DNA, the CDR3 is TGTGCCAGCAGTTTCGACGGGGGTTCCTACAATGAGCAGTTCTTC. It translates to CASSFDGGSYNEQFF.

The chain links TRBV6-6 to TRBJ1-2, with D unresolved. V was cut by 4 bases and J by 8 bases, with 11 bases left in between. The CDR3 is 12 residues long. Germline V gene lookup returns CDR1 MNHNY and CDR2 SVGAGI (reference sequence). The CDR3 region has the DNA TGTGCCAGCAGTTTTACCCCACAGGGCTACACCTTC. Translation gives CASSFTPQGYTF.

V and J are TRBV29-1 and TRBJ1-2; no reliable D call. The CDR3 loop spans 11 amino acids. Trimming removed 1 base at V and 8 bases at J, with 8 bases between. Germline CDR1 and CDR2: SQVTM and ANQGSEA. The CDR3 nucleotides are TGCAGCGTTGAAGCCTCCCCGGGCTACACCTTC. Its translation: CSVEASPGYTF.

The chain recombines TRBV6-5 with TRBJ1-1, with D perhaps TRBD1 (5 bases). The CDR3 loop spans 13 amino acids. Germline V gene lookup returns CDR1 MNHEY and CDR2 SVGAGI. The V gene lost 8 bases and the J gene lost 5 bases, with 15 bases spanning the gap. CDR3 loop: CASHGGGDTEAFF. The CDR3 DNA reads as TGTGCCAGCCACGGGGGAGGGGATACTGAAGCTTTCTTT.

The chain employs TRBV11-1 and TRBJ1-2, with D perhaps TRBD1 (5 bases). Trimming removed 2 bases at V and 4 bases at J, with 8 bases between. The germline V gene has CDR1 SGHAT and CDR2 FQDESV (reference sequence). This CDR3 spans 13 amino acids. CDR3 nucleotide sequence: TGTGCCAGCAGCTTAAGGGGCCCCTATGGCTACACCTTC. Residues: CASSLRGPYGYTF.

The chain carries TRBV18 and TRBJ1-5; D is perhaps TRBD1 (5 bases). There are 14 residues in the CDR3. V was clipped by 6 bases and J by 4 bases, with 13 bases between them. The germline V gene has CDR1 KGHSH and CDR2 LQKENI. The CDR3 region is CASSLTEGNQPQHF. The CDR3 DNA reads TGTGCCAGCTCCCTGACAGAAGGTAATCAGCCCCAGCATTTT.

The chain carries TRBV5-1 and TRBJ1-2; a possible D gene is TRBD1 (5 bases). Germline loops: CDR1 SGHRS, CDR2 YFSETQ. V shed 4 bases and J shed 7 bases, with 14 bases lying between them. The CDR3 totals 13 residues. CDR3 region: CASSVAGPSGYTF. In DNA, the CDR3 is TGCGCCAGCAGCGTAGCGGGACCCTCTGGCTACACCTTC.

The genes are TRBV2 and TRBJ2-1, with TRBD1 as a possible D gene (6 bases). Germline lookup yields CDR1 SNHLY and CDR2 FYNNEI. The CDR3 contains 16 residues. Trimming stripped 6 bases from V and 8 bases from J, with 23 bases between. The CDR3 coding sequence is TGTGCCAGCAGCTCCGACAGGTGGGCTAACACACATGAGCAGTTCTTC. It yields the protein CASSSDRWANTHEQFF.

This sequence joins TRBV2 and TRBJ2-7, with a tentative D call TRBD2 (6 bases). CDR1 and CDR2 from the germline V gene are SNHLY and FYNNEI. CDR3 length equals 13 residues. V lost 7 bases to trimming and J lost 2 bases, with 12 bases between them. CDR3 nucleotides: TGTGCCAGCACCACAAGGGAGGCCTACGAGCAGTACTTC. Translated, it gives CASTTREAYEQYF.

J is TRBJ1-4 and V is TRBV7-9, with D unresolved. The CDR3 sequence is 12 residues long. CDR1 and CDR2 from the germline V gene are SEHNR and FQNEAQ (reference sequence). V lost 0 bases and J lost 8, with 4 bases in between. The CDR3 sequence is CASSLAREKLFF. CDR3 coding DNA: TGTGCCAGCAGCTTAGCCAGGGAAAAACTGTTTTTT.

V gene TRBV5-4 combines with J gene TRBJ1-4, with D possibly TRBD1 on 6 matching bases. Germline V gene data show CDR1 as SGHNT and CDR2 as YYREEE (reference sequence). V was shortened by 0 bases and J by 4 bases, with 10 bases between the two germline ends. CDR3 size: 15 residues. CDR3 nucleotides: TGTGCCAGCAGCTTGGGGGGGCAGCTTAATGAAAAACTGTTTTTT. It yields the protein CASSLGGQLNEKLFF.

This sequence joins TRBV19 and TRBJ1-1; D remains ambiguous. Per germline, CDR1 LNHDA and CDR2 SQIVND (reference sequence). This CDR3 spans 16 amino acids. Trimming stripped 6 bases from V and 0 bases from J, with 17 bases between. This CDR3 is CASRGRTANMNTEAFF. As DNA, the CDR3 is TGTGCCAGTAGAGGGAGGACGGCAAATATGAACACTGAAGCTTTCTTT.

The sample holds one count of this clone. The chain couples TRBV28 to TRBJ1-2; D remains ambiguous. V was shortened by 1 base and J by 8 bases, with 8 bases between the two germline ends. Germline CDR1 MDHEN, CDR2 SYDVKM. The CDR3 is 12 amino acids. The chain's CDR3 is CASSLSVPGYTF. The CDR3 coding sequence is TGTGCCAGCAGTTTATCGGTCCCGGGCTACACCTTC.

The chain has TRBV29-1 and TRBJ2-1, with a weak D call TRBD2 (5 bases). Germline CDR1 is SQVTM and CDR2 is ANQGSEA. This CDR3 comprises 13 residues. V was shortened by 8 bases and J by 4 bases, with 15 bases between the two germline ends. CDR3 DNA: TGCAGCTCCCTCGGGGAATATTACAATGAGCAGTTCTTC. This translates into CSSLGEYYNEQFF.

The chain combines TRBV15 with TRBJ1-2, with 7 positions matching TRBD1. Germline V CDR1 and CDR2: LNHNV, YYDKDF (reference sequence). V was clipped by 3 bases and J by 4 bases; unmatched bases: 5. CDR3 length: 14 amino acids. CDR3 sequence: CATSSGDRAYGYTF. Here the CDR3 DNA reads TGTGCCACCAGCAGCGGAGACAGGGCCTATGGCTACACCTTC. The whole variable domain, filled in from reference TRBV15 and TRBJ1-2, reads DAMVIQNPRYQVTQFGKPVTLSCSQTLNHNVMYWYQQKSSQAPKLLFHYYDKDFNNEADTPDNFQSRRPNTSFCFLDIRSPGLGDTAMYLCATSSGDRAYGYTFGSGTRLTVV.

This chain uses TRBV5-1 with TRBJ1-4; no definite D call. V lost 6 bases to trimming and J lost 4 bases, with 16 bases between them. This CDR3 spans 15 amino acids. Germline assignment: CDR1 SGHRS and CDR2 YFSETQ. DNA for the CDR3: TGCGCCAGCACCTTTACCCCAGGATTTAATGAAAAACTGTTTTTT. Translated: CASTFTPGFNEKLFF.

This chain's CDR3 is CASSRTGVGYEQYV. CDR3 in DNA: TGTGCCAGCAGTAGGACAGGGGTGGGCTACGAGCAGTACGTC. V gene TRBV2 combines with J gene TRBJ2-7, with TRBD1 matching 9 bases. The CDR3 runs to 14 residues. Per the germline V gene, CDR1 is SNHLY and CDR2 is FYNNEI. After removal of 5 bases from V and 3 bases from J, the junction contained 5 bases not matched to a gene.

The chain links TRBV7-3 to TRBJ1-1; D may be TRBD1 (6 bases). The CDR3 runs to 17 residues. Trimming took off 1 base at V and 5 bases at J, with 20 bases between the two ends. Germline-derived CDR1 and CDR2 are SGHTA and FQGTGA. The CDR3, as DNA: TGTGCCAGCAGCTTAAGGGTTGGCCAGGGGAGGGAAACTGAAGCTTTCTTT. Protein: CASSLRVGQGRETEAFF.

This chain joins TRBV5-5 and TRBJ1-1, with D possibly being TRBD1 (5 bases). The CDR3 contains 14 residues. The V gene's germline CDR1 is SGHKS and CDR2 YYEKEE (reference sequence). Trimming removed 0 bases from V and 0 bases from J, with 6 bases in between. CDR3 DNA sequence: TGTGCCAGCAGCTTGGGGGACTTGAACACTGAAGCTTTCTTT. This encodes CASSLGDLNTEAFF.

The rearrangement uses TRBV19 and TRBJ1-5; 8 nucleotides agree with TRBD1. With 10 bases clipped from V and 7 bases from J, the junction kept 9 bases outside the gene matches. There are 13 residues in the CDR3. Germline CDR1 LNHDA, CDR2 SQIVND (reference sequence). The CDR3 spells CATQDRAGQPQHF. Here the CDR3 DNA reads TGTGCCACCCAGGACAGGGCGGGCCAGCCCCAGCATTTT. Supplemented by reference TRBV19 and TRBJ1-5, the full variable domain reads DGGITQSPKYLFRKEGQNVTLSCEQNLNHDAMYWYRQDPGQGLRLIYYSQIVNDFQKGDIAEGYSVSREKKESFPLTVTSAQKNPTAFYLCATQDRAGQPQHFGDGTRLSIL.

The J gene is TRBJ2-3, the V gene TRBV6-6, with 8 bases that match TRBD1. Germline V gene sequence: CDR1 MNHNY, CDR2 SVGAGI (reference sequence). The CDR3 consists of 15 residues. Trimming took 6 bases from V and 4 from J; bases not matched to a gene: 9. The CDR3 bases are TGTGCCAGCAGGCGGGACAGGAGGTCTTCAGATACGCAGTATTTT. Translating it yields CASRRDRRSSDTQYF.

This rearrangement joins TRBV27 to TRBJ2-3; no definite D call. Trimming took 7 bases from V and 1 from J, leaving 12 bases between them. Per the germline V gene, CDR1 is MNHEY and CDR2 is SMNVEV (reference sequence). The CDR3 is made up of 14 amino acids. CDR3 sequence (DNA): TGTGCCAGCAATTTGCGATTCGGCACAGATACGCAGTATTTT. Encoded protein: CASNLRFGTDTQYF.